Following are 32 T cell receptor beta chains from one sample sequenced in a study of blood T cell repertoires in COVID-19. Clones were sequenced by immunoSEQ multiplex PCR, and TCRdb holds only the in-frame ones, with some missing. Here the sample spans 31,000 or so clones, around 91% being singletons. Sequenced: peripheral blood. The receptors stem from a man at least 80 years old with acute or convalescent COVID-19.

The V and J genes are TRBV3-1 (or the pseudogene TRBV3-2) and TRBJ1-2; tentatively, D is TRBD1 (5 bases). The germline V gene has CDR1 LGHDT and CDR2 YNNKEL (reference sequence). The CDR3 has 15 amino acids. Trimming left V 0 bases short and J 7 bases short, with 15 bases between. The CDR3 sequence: CASSQERNAGPGYTF. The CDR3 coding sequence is TGTGCCAGCAGCCAAGAGAGGAACGCAGGGCCTGGCTACACCTTC.

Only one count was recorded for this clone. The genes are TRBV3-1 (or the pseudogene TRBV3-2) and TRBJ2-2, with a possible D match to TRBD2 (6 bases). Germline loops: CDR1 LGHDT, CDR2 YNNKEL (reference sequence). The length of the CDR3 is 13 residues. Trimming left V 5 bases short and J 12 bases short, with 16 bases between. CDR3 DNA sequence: TGTGCCAGCAGCGGCAACCGGGACTCCCAGCTGTTTTTT. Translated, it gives CASSGNRDSQLFF.

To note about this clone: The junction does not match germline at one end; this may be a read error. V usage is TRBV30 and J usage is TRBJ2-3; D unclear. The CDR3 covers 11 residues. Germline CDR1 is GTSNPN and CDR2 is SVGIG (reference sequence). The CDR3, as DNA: TGTGCCTGGAGTAACACAAATACGCAGTATTTT. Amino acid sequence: CAWSNTNTQYF. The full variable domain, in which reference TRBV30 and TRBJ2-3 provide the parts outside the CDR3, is SQTIHQWPATLVQPVGSPLSLECTVEGTSNPNLYWYRQAAGRGLQLLFYSVGIGQISSEVPQNLSASRPQDRQFILSSKKLLLSDSGFYLCAWSNTNTQYFGPGTRLTVL.

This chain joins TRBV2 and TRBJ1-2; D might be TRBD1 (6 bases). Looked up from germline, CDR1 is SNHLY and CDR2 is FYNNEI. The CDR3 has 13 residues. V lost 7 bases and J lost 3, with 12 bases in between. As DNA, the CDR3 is TGTGCCAGCAACCCGACAGGAGACTATGGCTACACCTTC. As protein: CASNPTGDYGYTF.

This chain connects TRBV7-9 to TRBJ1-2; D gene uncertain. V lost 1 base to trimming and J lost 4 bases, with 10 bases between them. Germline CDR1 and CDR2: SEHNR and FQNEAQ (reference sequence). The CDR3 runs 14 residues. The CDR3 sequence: CASSLDSELYGYTF. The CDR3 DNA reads TGTGCCAGCAGCTTAGACAGTGAACTCTATGGCTACACCTTC. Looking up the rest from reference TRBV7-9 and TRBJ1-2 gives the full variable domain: DTGVSQNPRHKITKRGQNVTFRCDPISEHNRLYWYRQTLGQGPEFLTYFQNEAQLEKSRLLSDRFSAERPKGSFSTLEIQRTEQGDSAMYLCASSLDSELYGYTFGSGTRLTVV.

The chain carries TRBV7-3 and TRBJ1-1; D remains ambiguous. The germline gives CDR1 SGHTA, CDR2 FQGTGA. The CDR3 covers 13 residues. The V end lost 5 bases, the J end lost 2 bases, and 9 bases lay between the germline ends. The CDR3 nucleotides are TGTGCCAGCAGCCTACAGATCAACACTGAAGCTTTCTTT. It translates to CASSLQINTEAFF. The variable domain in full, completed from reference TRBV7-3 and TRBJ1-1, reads GAGVSQTPSNKVTEKGKYVELRCDPISGHTALYWYRQSLGQGPEFLIYFQGTGAADDSGLPNDRFFAVRPEGSVSTLKIQRTERGDSAVYLCASSLQINTEAFFGQGTRLTVV.

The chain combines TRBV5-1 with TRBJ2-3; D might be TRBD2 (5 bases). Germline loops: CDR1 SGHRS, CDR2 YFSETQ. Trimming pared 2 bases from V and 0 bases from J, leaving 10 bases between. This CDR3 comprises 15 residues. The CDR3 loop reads CASSFPGESTDTQYF. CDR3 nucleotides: TGCGCCAGCAGCTTTCCCGGGGAAAGCACAGATACGCAGTATTTT.

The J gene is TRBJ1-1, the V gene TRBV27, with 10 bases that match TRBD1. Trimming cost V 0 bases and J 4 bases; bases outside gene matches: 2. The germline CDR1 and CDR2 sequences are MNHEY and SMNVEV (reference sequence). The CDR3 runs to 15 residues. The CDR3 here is CASSLSGQGFTEAFF. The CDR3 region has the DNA TGTGCCAGCAGTTTATCGGGACAGGGGTTCACTGAAGCTTTCTTT.

The CDR3, as DNA: TGTGCCAGCAGCTTCGAGCGGAACACTGAAGCTTTCTTT. Amino acids: CASSFERNTEAFF. This chain joins TRBV7-6 and TRBJ1-1; the D is unclear. This CDR3 is 13 amino acids long. The germline V gene encodes CDR1 SGHVS and CDR2 FNYEAQ. V lost 3 bases to trimming and J lost 1 base, with 6 bases between them.

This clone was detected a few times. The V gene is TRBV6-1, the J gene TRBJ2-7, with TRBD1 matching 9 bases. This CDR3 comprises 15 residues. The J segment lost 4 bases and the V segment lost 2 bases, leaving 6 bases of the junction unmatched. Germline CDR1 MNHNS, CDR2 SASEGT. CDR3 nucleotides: TGTGCCAGCAGTGAAAGTCACAGGGGGCCGTACGAGCAGTACTTC. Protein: CASSESHRGPYEQYF.

This CDR3 reads CASSQVTLGETQYF. The CDR3 bases are TGTGCCAGCAGCCAAGTCACGCTAGGAGAGACCCAGTACTTC. The chain uses TRBV3-1 (or the pseudogene TRBV3-2) and TRBJ2-5; D uncertain. Germline V lookup: CDR1 LGHDT, CDR2 YNNKEL (reference sequence). The ends were cut back, 1 base at V and 4 bases at J, with 10 bases in the middle. This CDR3 is built from 14 residues.

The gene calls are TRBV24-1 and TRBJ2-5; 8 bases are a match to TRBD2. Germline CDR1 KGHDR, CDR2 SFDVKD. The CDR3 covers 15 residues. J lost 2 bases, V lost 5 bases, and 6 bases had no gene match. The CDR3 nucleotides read TGTGCCACCAGTGCCGCGGTAGCGGGGCAAGAGACCCAGTACTTC. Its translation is CATSAAVAGQETQYF.

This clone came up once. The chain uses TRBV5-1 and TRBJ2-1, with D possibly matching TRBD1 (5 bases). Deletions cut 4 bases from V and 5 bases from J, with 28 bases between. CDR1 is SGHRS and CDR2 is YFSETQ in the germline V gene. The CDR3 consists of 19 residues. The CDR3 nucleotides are TGCGCCAGCAGCCCGCTACGAATGACTGGGGCATCACGGGACAATGAGCAGTTCTTC. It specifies CASSPLRMTGASRDNEQFF.

The CDR3: CASSTQTGDSKTQYF. In nucleotides, the CDR3 is TGCGCCAGCAGCACCCAGACAGGGGATAGTAAGACCCAGTACTTC. The rearrangement links TRBV5-1 to TRBJ2-5, with 8 bases fitting TRBD1. This CDR3 has 15 residues. Germline V gene sequence: CDR1 SGHRS, CDR2 YFSETQ. The trim removed 4 bases at V and 6 bases at J, leaving 11 bases unmatched. Looking up the rest from reference TRBV5-1 and TRBJ2-5 gives the full variable domain: KAGVTQTPRYLIKTRGQQVTLSCSPISGHRSVSWYQQTPGQGLQFLFEYFSETQRNKGNFPGRFSGRQFSNSRSEMNVSTLELGDSALYLCASSTQTGDSKTQYFGPGTRLLVL.

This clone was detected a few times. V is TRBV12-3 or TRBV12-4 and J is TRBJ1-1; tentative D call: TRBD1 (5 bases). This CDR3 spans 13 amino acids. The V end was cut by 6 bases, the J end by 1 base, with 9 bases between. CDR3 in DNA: TGTGCCAGCAGCCGGGGGGAGAACACTGAAGCTTTCTTT. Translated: CASSRGENTEAFF.

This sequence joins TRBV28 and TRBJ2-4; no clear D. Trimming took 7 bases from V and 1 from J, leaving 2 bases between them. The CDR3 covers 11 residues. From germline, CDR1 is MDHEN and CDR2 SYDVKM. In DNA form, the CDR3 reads TGTGCCAGCACGGCCAAAAACATTCAGTACTTC. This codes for CASTAKNIQYF.

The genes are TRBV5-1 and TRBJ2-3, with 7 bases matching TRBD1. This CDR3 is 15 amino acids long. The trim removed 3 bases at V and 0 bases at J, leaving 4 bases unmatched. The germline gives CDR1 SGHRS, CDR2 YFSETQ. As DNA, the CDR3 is TGCGCCAGCAGCTCGGGACAGACTAGCACAGATACGCAGTATTTT. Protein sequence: CASSSGQTSTDTQYF.

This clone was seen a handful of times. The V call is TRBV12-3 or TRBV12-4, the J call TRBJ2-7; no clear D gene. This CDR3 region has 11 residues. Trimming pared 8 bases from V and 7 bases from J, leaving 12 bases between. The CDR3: CASGGFGEQYF. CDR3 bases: TGTGCCAGCGGCGGTTTTGGTGAGCAGTACTTC.

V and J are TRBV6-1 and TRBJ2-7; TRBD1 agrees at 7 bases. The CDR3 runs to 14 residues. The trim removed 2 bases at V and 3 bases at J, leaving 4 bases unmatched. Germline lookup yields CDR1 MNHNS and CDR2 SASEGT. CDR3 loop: CASSESWDSYEQYF. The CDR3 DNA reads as TGTGCCAGCAGTGAATCCTGGGACAGCTACGAGCAGTACTTC.

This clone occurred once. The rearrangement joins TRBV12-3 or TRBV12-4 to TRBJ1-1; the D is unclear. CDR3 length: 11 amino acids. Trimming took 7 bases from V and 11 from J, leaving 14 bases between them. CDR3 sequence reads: CASMVGQRAFF. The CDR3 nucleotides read TGTGCCAGCATGGTCGGCCAGAGGGCTTTCTTT.

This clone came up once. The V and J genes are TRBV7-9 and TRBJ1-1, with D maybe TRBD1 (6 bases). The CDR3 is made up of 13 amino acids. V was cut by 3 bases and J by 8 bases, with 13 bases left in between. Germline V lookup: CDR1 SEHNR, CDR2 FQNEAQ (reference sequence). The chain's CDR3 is CASSLGSGTEAFF. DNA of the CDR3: TGTGCCAGCAGCTTGGGCTCCGGGACAGAAGCTTTCTTT.

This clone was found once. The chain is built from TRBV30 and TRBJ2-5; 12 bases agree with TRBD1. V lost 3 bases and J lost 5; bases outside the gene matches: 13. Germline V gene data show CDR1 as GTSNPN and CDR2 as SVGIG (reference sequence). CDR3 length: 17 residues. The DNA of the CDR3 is TGTGCCTGGAGCATAGACCGGGACAGGGGGCCGGGTGAGACCCAGTACTTC. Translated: CAWSIDRDRGPGETQYF.

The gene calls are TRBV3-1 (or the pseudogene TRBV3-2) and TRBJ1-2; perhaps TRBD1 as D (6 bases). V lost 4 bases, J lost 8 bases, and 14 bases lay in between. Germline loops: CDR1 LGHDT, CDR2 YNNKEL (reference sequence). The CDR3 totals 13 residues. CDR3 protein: CASSPTGSRGYTF. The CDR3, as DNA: TGTGCCAGCAGCCCGACAGGTTCAAGGGGCTACACCTTC.

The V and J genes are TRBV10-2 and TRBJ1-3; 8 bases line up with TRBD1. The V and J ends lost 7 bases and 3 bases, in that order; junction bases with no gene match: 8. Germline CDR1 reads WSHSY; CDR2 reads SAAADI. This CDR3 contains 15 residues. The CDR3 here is CASKESGGIGNTIYF. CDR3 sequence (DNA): TGCGCCAGCAAGGAATCAGGGGGCATTGGAAACACCATATATTTT.

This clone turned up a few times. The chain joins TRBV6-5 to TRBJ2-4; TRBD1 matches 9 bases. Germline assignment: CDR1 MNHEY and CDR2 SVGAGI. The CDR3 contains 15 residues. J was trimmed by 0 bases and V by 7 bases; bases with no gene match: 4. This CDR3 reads CASTGQGIAKNIQYF. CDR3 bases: TGTGCCAGCACCGGACAGGGGATAGCCAAAAACATTCAGTACTTC.

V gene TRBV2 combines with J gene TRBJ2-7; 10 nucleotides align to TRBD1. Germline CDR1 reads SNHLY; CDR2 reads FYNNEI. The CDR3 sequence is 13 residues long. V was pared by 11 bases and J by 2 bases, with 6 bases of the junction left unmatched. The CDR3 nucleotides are TGTGCCGGGGCCGGGACAGGGGCCTACGAGCAGTACTTC. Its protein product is CAGAGTGAYEQYF.

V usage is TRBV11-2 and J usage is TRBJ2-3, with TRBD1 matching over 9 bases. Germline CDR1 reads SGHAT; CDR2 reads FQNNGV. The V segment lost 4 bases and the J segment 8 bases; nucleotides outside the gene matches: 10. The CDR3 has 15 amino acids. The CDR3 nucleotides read TGTGCCAGCAGCTCTACAGGGGGCTCGGAGGGTACGCAGTATTTT. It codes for CASSSTGGSEGTQYF.

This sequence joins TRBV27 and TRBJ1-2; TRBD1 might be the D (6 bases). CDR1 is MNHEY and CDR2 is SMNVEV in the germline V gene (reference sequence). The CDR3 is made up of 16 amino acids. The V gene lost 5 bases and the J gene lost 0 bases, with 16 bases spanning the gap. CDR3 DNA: TGTGCCAGCAGTCGAGGGGGTGGGGTAGCTAACTATGGCTACACCTTC. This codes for CASSRGGGVANYGYTF.

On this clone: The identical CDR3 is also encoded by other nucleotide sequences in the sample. Written as DNA, the CDR3 is TGCAGCGTTGGGCTAGCAGATACGCAGTATTTT. Translation: CSVGLADTQYF. V is TRBV29-1 and J is TRBJ2-3; D remains unclear. Looked up from germline, CDR1 is SQVTM and CDR2 is ANQGSEA. The CDR3 loop spans 11 amino acids. V was cut by 4 bases and J by 4 bases, with 6 bases left in between.

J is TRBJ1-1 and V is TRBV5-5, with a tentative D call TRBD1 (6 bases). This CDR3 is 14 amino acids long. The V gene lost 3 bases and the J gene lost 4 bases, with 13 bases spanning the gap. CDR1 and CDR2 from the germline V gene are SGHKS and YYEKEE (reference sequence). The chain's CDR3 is CASSWDYRATEAFF. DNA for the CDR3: TGTGCCAGCAGCTGGGATTACAGGGCCACTGAAGCTTTCTTT.

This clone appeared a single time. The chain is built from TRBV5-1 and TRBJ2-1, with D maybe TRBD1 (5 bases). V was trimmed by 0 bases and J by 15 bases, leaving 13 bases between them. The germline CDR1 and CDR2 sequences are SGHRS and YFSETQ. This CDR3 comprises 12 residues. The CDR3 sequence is CASSLDFQGGFF. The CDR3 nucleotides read TGCGCCAGCAGCTTGGACTTCCAGGGCGGGTTCTTC.

CDR3 amino acids: CASSSQGNRGNEQFF. DNA for the CDR3: TGTGCCAGCAGCTCCCAGGGGAACAGGGGTAATGAGCAGTTCTTC. V is TRBV7-2 and J is TRBJ2-1; TRBD1 matches at 7 bases. Germline V CDR1 and CDR2: SGHTA, FQGNSA. V shed 4 bases, J shed 7 bases, and the junction held 10 bases outside the gene matches. This CDR3 comprises 15 residues.